Listed below are T cell receptor beta chains from one sample, sequenced in a study of T cell repertoires in cytomegalovirus infection. MiXCR was run by TCRdb on the reads, yielding one entry per CDR3 protein. The sample yields a few hundred thousand distinct CDR3 sequences, approximately 14% seen once. Sequencing was carried out using PBMCs. The receptors come from a human donor in good health (CMV status not recorded). Some clones in this sample may be carry-over from other donors' samples. CDR3s include the opening cysteine and the closing phenylalanine or tryptophan. A D gene is named only where the DNA matches it firmly. Rows may omit the clone size; those that give it use once, few, many or a size class.

j_gene: TRBJ1-1
abundance: few
d_gene: NA
v_gene: TRBV4-1
CDR3nt: TGCGCCAGCAGCCAAGAATTTCGGGCCGCGAAACGATATGACACTGAAGCTTTCTTT
CDR3aa: CASSQEFRAAKRYDTEAFF

j_gene: TRBJ2-4
abundance: many
d_gene: TRBD2
v_gene: TRBV7-9
CDR3nt: TGTGCCAGCACCTCGGGGGGGTCCAAAAACATTCAGTACTTC
CDR3aa: CASTSGGSKNIQYF

j_gene: TRBJ1-5
abundance: many
d_gene: NA
v_gene: TRBV7-2
CDR3nt: TGTGCCAGCAGCTTAGTTTTGGGGAATCAGCCCCAGCATTTT
CDR3aa: CASSLVLGNQPQHF

j_gene: TRBJ1-6
abundance: few
d_gene: NA
v_gene: TRBV18
CDR3nt: TGTGCCAGCTCACGGCACTCGGGTCAAGATTCACCCCTCCACTTT
CDR3aa: CASSRHSGQDSPLHF

j_gene: TRBJ2-5
abundance: many
d_gene: NA
v_gene: TRBV5-1
CDR3nt: TGCGCCAGCAGCCTAAACAACCCAACGGGAGAGACCCAGTACTTC
CDR3aa: CASSLNNPTGETQYF

j_gene: TRBJ2-7
abundance: many
d_gene: NA
v_gene: TRBV11-2
CDR3nt: TGTGCCAGCAGCTTTAAACAGGGATGGGACGAGCAGTACTTC
CDR3aa: CASSFKQGWDEQYF

j_gene: TRBJ2-5
abundance: many
d_gene: NA
v_gene: TRBV25-1
CDR3nt: TGTGCCAGCAGTGGCTCGTGGGGGAGAGAGACCCAGTACTTC
CDR3aa: CASSGSWGRETQYF

j_gene: TRBJ1-5
abundance: NA
d_gene: TRBD1
v_gene: TRBV28
CDR3nt: TGTGCCAGCAGTTTATGGACCGGGACAGGAGGGCAGCCCCAGCATTTT
CDR3aa: CASSLWTGTGGQPQHF

j_gene: TRBJ2-3
abundance: few
d_gene: NA
v_gene: TRBV6-6
CDR3nt: TGTGCCAGCAGTTCCCTTGCAGTGATTCGGGGCACAGATACGCAGTATTTT
CDR3aa: CASSSLAVIRGTDTQYF

j_gene: TRBJ2-3
abundance: few
d_gene: NA
v_gene: TRBV20-1
CDR3nt: TGCAGTGCTAGAGATCTGAAGGTCTCGAGCACAGATACGCAGTATTTT
CDR3aa: CSARDLKVSSTDTQYF

j_gene: TRBJ2-2
abundance: NA
d_gene: TRBD2
v_gene: TRBV20-1
CDR3nt: TGCAGTGCTAGAGATATCTGGGTAGCGGGAGACACCGGGGAGCTGTTTTTT
CDR3aa: CSARDIWVAGDTGELFF

j_gene: TRBJ2-4
abundance: NA
d_gene: NA
v_gene: TRBV29-1
CDR3nt: TGCAGCGTTGGAGGTGGGGCCAAAAACATTCAGTACTTC
CDR3aa: CSVGGGAKNIQYF

j_gene: TRBJ2-3
abundance: NA
d_gene: NA
v_gene: TRBV6-5
CDR3nt: TGTGCCAGCAGTTACGTCGGGGAAAAGACAGATACGCAGTATTTT
CDR3aa: CASSYVGEKTDTQYF

j_gene: TRBJ2-7
abundance: few
d_gene: NA
v_gene: TRBV29-1
CDR3nt: TGCAGCGTTGAAGGGGAAGCCTACGAGCAGTACTTC
CDR3aa: CSVEGEAYEQYF

j_gene: TRBJ2-4
abundance: few
d_gene: NA
v_gene: TRBV19
CDR3nt: TGTGCCAGTAGTGTTTTTAGGGGGGAAAACATTCAGTACTTC
CDR3aa: CASSVFRGENIQYF

j_gene: TRBJ2-5
abundance: many
d_gene: TRBD2
v_gene: TRBV7-8
CDR3nt: TGTGCCAGCAGCTCACGACTAGCGGGCCAAGAGACCCAGTACTTC
CDR3aa: CASSSRLAGQETQYF

j_gene: TRBJ1-1
abundance: NA
d_gene: NA
v_gene: TRBV4-1
CDR3nt: TGCGCCAGCAGTCCGGTTGGGGGAGACACTGAAGCTTTCTTT
CDR3aa: CASSPVGGDTEAFF

j_gene: TRBJ2-1
abundance: few
d_gene: TRBD1
v_gene: TRBV7-3
CDR3nt: TGTGCCAGCAGCTTATCTTTGGGACAGGGCTATGAGCAGTTCTTC
CDR3aa: CASSLSLGQGYEQFF

j_gene: TRBJ2-2
abundance: many
d_gene: NA
v_gene: TRBV7-3
CDR3nt: TGTGCCAGCAGCCAATTGAGAGCGGACGGGGAGCTGTTTTTT
CDR3aa: CASSQLRADGELFF

j_gene: TRBJ2-3
abundance: NA
d_gene: NA
v_gene: TRBV28
CDR3nt: TGTGCCAGCAGTTTAGCGGACTTTAGCACAGATACGCAGTATTTT
CDR3aa: CASSLADFSTDTQYF

j_gene: TRBJ1-2
abundance: few
d_gene: TRBD1
v_gene: TRBV28
CDR3nt: TGTGCCAGCTCCCGACAGGGGATAGAAGGCTACACCTTC
CDR3aa: CASSRQGIEGYTF

j_gene: TRBJ2-7
abundance: many
d_gene: TRBD2
v_gene: TRBV7-3
CDR3nt: TGTGCCAGCAGCTTAACTGGGGGGGACTCCTACGAGCAGTACTTC
CDR3aa: CASSLTGGDSYEQYF